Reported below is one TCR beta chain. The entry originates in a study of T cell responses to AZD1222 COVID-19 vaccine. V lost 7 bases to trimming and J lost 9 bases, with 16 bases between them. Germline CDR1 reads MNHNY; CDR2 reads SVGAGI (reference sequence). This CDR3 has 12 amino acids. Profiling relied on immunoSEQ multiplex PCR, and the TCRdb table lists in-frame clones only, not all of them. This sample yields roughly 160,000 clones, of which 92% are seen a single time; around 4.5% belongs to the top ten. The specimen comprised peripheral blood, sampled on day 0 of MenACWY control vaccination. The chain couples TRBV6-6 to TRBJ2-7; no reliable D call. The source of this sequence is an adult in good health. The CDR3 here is CASTSEAMRQYF. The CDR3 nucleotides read TGTGCCAGCACCTCCGAGGCGATGAGGCAGTACTTC.